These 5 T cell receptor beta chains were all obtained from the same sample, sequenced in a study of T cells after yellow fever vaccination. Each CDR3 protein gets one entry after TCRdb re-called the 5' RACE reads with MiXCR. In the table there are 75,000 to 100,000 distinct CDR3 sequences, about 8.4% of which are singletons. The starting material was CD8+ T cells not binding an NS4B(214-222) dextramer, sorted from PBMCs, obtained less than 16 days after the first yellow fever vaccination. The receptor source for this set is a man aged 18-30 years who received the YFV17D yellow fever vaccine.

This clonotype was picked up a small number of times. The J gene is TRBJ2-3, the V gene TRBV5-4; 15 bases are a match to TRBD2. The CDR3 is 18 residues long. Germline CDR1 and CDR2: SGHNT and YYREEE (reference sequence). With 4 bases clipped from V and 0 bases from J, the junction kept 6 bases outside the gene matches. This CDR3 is CASSVGLAGGLSTDTQYF. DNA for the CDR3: TGTGCCAGCAGCGTGGGACTAGCGGGGGGACTTAGCACAGATACGCAGTATTTT.

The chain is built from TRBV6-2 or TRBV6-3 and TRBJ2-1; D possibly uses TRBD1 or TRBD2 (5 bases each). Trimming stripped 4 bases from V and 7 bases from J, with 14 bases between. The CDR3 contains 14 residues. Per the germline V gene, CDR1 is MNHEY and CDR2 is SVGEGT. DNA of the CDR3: TGTGCCAGCAGTTTATCCGGGGCTGGTAATGAGCAGTTCTTC. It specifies CASSLSGAGNEQFF.

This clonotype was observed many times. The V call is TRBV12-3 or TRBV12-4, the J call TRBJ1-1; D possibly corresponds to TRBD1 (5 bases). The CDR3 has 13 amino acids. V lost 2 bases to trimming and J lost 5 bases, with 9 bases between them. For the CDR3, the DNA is TGTGCCAGCAGTTTACCCGGGGGGACTGAAGCTTTCTTT. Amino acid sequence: CASSLPGGTEAFF.

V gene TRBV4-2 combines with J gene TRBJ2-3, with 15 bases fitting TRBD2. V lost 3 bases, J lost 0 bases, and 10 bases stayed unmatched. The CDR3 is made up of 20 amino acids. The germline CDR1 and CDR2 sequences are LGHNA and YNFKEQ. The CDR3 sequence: CASSHLGGTSGGSSTDTQYF. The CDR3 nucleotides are TGTGCCAGCAGCCACCTAGGGGGGACTAGCGGGGGGTCTAGCACAGATACGCAGTATTTT.

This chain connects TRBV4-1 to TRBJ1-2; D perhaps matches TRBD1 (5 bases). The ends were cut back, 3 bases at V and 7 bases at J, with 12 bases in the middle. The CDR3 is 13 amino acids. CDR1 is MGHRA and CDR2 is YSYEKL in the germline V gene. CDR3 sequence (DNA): TGCGCCAGCAGCCATCGGGGGTTCGGTGGCTACACCTTC. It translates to CASSHRGFGGYTF.